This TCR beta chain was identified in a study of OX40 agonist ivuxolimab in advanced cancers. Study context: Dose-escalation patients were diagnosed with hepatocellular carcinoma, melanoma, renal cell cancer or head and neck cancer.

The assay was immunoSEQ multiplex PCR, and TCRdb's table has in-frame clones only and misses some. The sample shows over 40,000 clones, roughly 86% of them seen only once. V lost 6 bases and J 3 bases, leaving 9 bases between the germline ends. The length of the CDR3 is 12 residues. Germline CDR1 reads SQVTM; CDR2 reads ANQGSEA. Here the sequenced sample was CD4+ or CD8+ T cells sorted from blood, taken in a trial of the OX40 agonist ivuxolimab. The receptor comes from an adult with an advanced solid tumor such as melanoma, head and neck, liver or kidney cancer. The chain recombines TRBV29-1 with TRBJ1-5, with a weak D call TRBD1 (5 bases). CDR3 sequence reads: CSVQVLNQPQHF. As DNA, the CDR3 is TGCAGCGTACAGGTACTCAATCAGCCCCAGCATTTT.